Presented here are 24 T cell receptor beta chains from one specimen sequenced in a study of blood T cells in healthy people across ages (dated by TCRdb to the mid-2010s). The library was generated by 5' RACE. The sequencing machine was an Illumina HiSeq 2500. A second roughly 6 to 12 cycle PCR used a sample-barcoded 5' primer and a J-beta primer mix. TCRdb applied fastp at Q25 and MiXCR to the public reads, then kept only in-frame beta chains. All rows with the same CDR3 protein become a single entry with the most common DNA and genes. The sample table shows around 1.5 million distinct CDR3 sequences, and 55% to 75% are seen once. The ten most abundant clones make up roughly 6.3% of the sample. Specimen: blood. The source is a man aged 18 to 29 in good health.

This clonotype occurred a few times. V and J are TRBV7-2 and TRBJ2-7; TRBD1 matches 7 bases. Germline CDR1 reads SGHTA; CDR2 reads FQGNSA. This CDR3 is built from 14 residues. After removal of 3 bases from V and 3 bases from J, the junction contained 5 bases not matched to a gene. CDR3 amino acids: CASSFGTDHYEQYF. The DNA for the CDR3 is TGTGCCAGCAGCTTCGGGACAGACCACTACGAGCAGTACTTC. The variable domain in full, completed from reference TRBV7-2 and TRBJ2-7, reads GAGVSQSPSNKVTEKGKDVELRCDPISGHTALYWYRQSLGQGLEFLIYFQGNSAPDKSGLPSDRFSAERTGGSVSTLTIQRTQQEDSAVYLCASSFGTDHYEQYFGPGTRLTVT.

V usage is TRBV28 and J usage is TRBJ1-5, with D perhaps TRBD1 (5 bases). Germline V CDR1 and CDR2: MDHEN, SYDVKM. Trimming cost V 2 bases and J 6 bases, with 20 bases left between them. The CDR3 extends over 17 amino acids. Written as DNA, the CDR3 is TGTGCCAGCAGTTTAGGGGGGGGATTCGGTCTAGGTCAGCCCCAGCATTTT. Translation gives CASSLGGGFGLGQPQHF. Combining the CDR3 with reference TRBV28 and TRBJ1-5 gives the whole variable domain DVKVTQSSRYLVKRTGEKVFLECVQDMDHENMFWYRQDPGLGLRLIYFSYDVKMKEKGDIPEGYSVSREKKERFSLILESASTNQTSMYLCASSLGGGFGLGQPQHFGDGTRLSIL.

The V call is TRBV6-1, the J call TRBJ1-1; D uncertain. V lost 1 base, J lost 4 bases, and 13 bases lay in between. CDR1 is MNHNS, CDR2 SASEGT, per germline. The CDR3 sequence is 15 residues long. The CDR3 coding sequence is TGTGCCAGCAGTGAAGTAAGGGCGGGGAGCACTGAAGCTTTCTTT. Translation gives CASSEVRAGSTEAFF.

The chain has TRBV27 and TRBJ2-4, with 13 bases matching TRBD2. This CDR3 has 14 residues. Germline CDR1 and CDR2: MNHEY and SMNVEV (reference sequence). The ends lost 6 bases at V and 13 bases at J; junction bases unmatched: 9. This CDR3 is CASSPTSGGSGQYF. The CDR3 DNA follows: TGTGCCAGCAGCCCGACTAGCGGGGGGTCTGGGCAGTACTTC.

V and J are TRBV20-1 and TRBJ2-4; no firm D call. The J call may be mistaken, given a closer DNA end match to TRBJ2-7. The CDR3 consists of 15 residues. CDR1 is DFQATT and CDR2 is SNEGSKA in the germline V gene (reference sequence). The CDR3 DNA reads as TGCAGTGCTAGCCCCCTCCGAGAACGGAGCTACGAGCAGTACTTC. Amino acids: CSASPLRERSYEQYF.

This chain connects TRBV4-1 to TRBJ2-5, with 8 bases matching TRBD2. There are 17 residues in the CDR3. Germline V gene data show CDR1 as MGHRA and CDR2 as YSYEKL. J was trimmed by 1 base and V by 0 bases; bases with no gene match: 7. The chain's CDR3 is CASSQEIEAGAQETQYF. In nucleotides, the CDR3 is TGCGCCAGCAGCCAAGAGATCGAAGCGGGGGCCCAAGAGACCCAGTACTTC.

V and J are TRBV27 and TRBJ2-1; a weak D match, TRBD1 (5 bases). Germline assignment: CDR1 MNHEY and CDR2 SMNVEV (reference sequence). The CDR3 extends over 12 amino acids. V lost 5 bases to trimming and J lost 9 bases, with 11 bases between them. CDR3 loop: CASSQTAGEQFF. CDR3 coding DNA: TGTGCCAGCAGTCAGACAGCTGGTGAGCAGTTCTTC.

Only a few counts were recorded for this clonotype. The genes are TRBV12-3 or TRBV12-4 and TRBJ2-5; 9 nucleotides line up with TRBD1. This CDR3 region has 15 residues. The V gene end was trimmed by 6 bases and the J gene end by 5 bases; junction bases not matched to a gene: 10. The DNA for the CDR3 is TGTGCCAGCAGCCCCCTGGACAGGGGCCTTGAGACCCAGTACTTC. It specifies CASSPLDRGLETQYF.

This chain joins TRBV7-9 and TRBJ1-2; D is unclear. V was shortened by 1 base and J by 4 bases, with 16 bases between the two germline ends. This CDR3 is built from 16 residues. The germline CDR1 and CDR2 sequences are SEHNR and FQNEAQ (reference sequence). This chain's CDR3 is CASSLDSYGGLYGYTF. The CDR3 nucleotides read TGTGCCAGCAGCTTAGATAGTTATGGAGGACTCTATGGCTACACCTTC.

This chain joins TRBV11-2 and TRBJ1-1; 8 bases match TRBD1. The J segment lost 3 bases and the V segment lost 1 base, leaving 4 bases of the junction unmatched. This CDR3 has 15 amino acids. Germline values: CDR1 SGHAT, CDR2 FQNNGV. CDR3 DNA sequence: TGTGCCAGCAGCTTAGGGACAGGGTTGGACACTGAAGCTTTCTTT. This codes for CASSLGTGLDTEAFF.

A single count supports this clonotype. J is TRBJ2-2 and V is TRBV20-1; 8 bases match TRBD1. The V gene end was trimmed by 3 bases and the J gene end by 0 bases; junction bases not matched to a gene: 6. In germline, CDR1 is DFQATT, CDR2 SNEGSKA (reference sequence). CDR3 length: 16 amino acids. CDR3 DNA sequence: TGCAGTGCTAGGGACAGGGTCCCGACGAACACCGGGGAGCTGTTTTTT. It encodes CSARDRVPTNTGELFF.

The genes are TRBV7-6 and TRBJ2-5; weak D call: TRBD1 (6 bases). The CDR3 is 15 residues long. V was cut by 0 bases and J by 11 bases, with 19 bases left in between. Germline-derived CDR1 and CDR2 are SGHVS and FNYEAQ. CDR3: CASSLAVGARSEQYF. The DNA for the CDR3 is TGTGCCAGCAGCTTAGCGGTGGGGGCGCGGAGTGAGCAGTACTTC. Looking up the rest from reference TRBV7-6 and TRBJ2-5 gives the full variable domain: GAGVSQSPRYKVTKRGQDVALRCDPISGHVSLYWYRQALGQGPEFLTYFNYEAQQDKSGLPNDRFSAERPEGSISTLTIQRTEQRDSAMYRCASSLAVGARSEQYFGPGTRLLVL.

This clonotype has a handful of counts. This sequence joins TRBV10-3 and TRBJ1-1; 7 nucleotides line up with TRBD1. Germline values: CDR1 ENHRY, CDR2 SYGVKD. The length of the CDR3 is 15 residues. The junction had 8 bases not matched to a gene; V was cut back by 3 bases and J by 4 bases. The CDR3 protein is CAISDTTGFSTEAFF. In DNA, the CDR3 is TGTGCCATCAGTGACACGACAGGGTTTAGCACTGAAGCTTTCTTT.

The V call is TRBV13, the J call TRBJ2-7, with TRBD2 identical over 14 bases. CDR3 size: 19 residues. Trimming cost V 4 bases and J 3 bases; bases outside gene matches: 14. Germline CDR1 is PRHDT and CDR2 is FYEKMQ (reference sequence). CDR3 DNA sequence: TGTGCCAGCAGCTCCAGATTGACTAGCGGGAGGGCATCAAACTACGAGCAGTACTTC. Translation: CASSSRLTSGRASNYEQYF.

The gene calls are TRBV7-2 and TRBJ2-7; D is undetermined. The length of the CDR3 is 15 residues. V was cut by 4 bases and J by 0 bases, with 13 bases left in between. From germline, CDR1 is SGHTA and CDR2 FQGNSA. The CDR3 DNA sequence: TGTGCCAGCAGCTCCACCCCTGGATCCTCCTACGAGCAGTACTTC. Translation: CASSSTPGSSYEQYF.

The CDR3: CASGLLGGGNEQFF. Written as DNA, the CDR3 is TGTGCTAGTGGTTTGTTAGGGGGGGGCAATGAGCAGTTCTTC. This chain connects TRBV12-5 to TRBJ2-1, with a tentative D call TRBD2 (7 bases). Trimming pared 2 bases from V and 6 bases from J, leaving 11 bases between. This CDR3 region has 14 residues. Per germline, CDR1 LGHNT and CDR2 FRNRAP.

The chain is built from TRBV10-3 and TRBJ1-1, with TRBD1 as a possible D gene (6 bases). V lost 5 bases and J lost 4, with 17 bases in between. The length of the CDR3 is 15 residues. CDR1 and CDR2 (germline): ENHRY, SYGVKD. The CDR3 bases are TGTGCCATCAGTTACCGGGGACGAGGGGGCACTGAAGCTTTCTTT. It encodes CAISYRGRGGTEAFF.

The chain employs TRBV6-2 or TRBV6-3 and TRBJ2-7; TRBD2 agrees at 9 bases. Germline-derived CDR1 and CDR2 are MNHEY and SVGEGT. V lost 5 bases, J lost 3 bases, and 5 bases stayed unmatched. This CDR3 is 14 amino acids long. Here the CDR3 DNA reads TGTGCCAGCAGTCTAATAGCGGGGGACTACGAGCAGTACTTC. Translation gives CASSLIAGDYEQYF.

This rearrangement joins TRBV7-2 to TRBJ2-5; no clear D. The CDR3 consists of 13 residues. In germline, CDR1 is SGHTA, CDR2 FQGNSA. V was trimmed by 1 base and J by 11 bases, leaving 14 bases between them. CDR3 sequence reads: CASSLGPPTVQYF. CDR3 coding DNA: TGTGCCAGCAGCTTAGGTCCTCCGACGGTGCAGTACTTC.

This clonotype was seen a few times. The chain uses TRBV5-1 and TRBJ1-1, with 7 bases lining up with TRBD1. Germline V gene data show CDR1 as SGHRS and CDR2 as YFSETQ. Trimming at V came to 3 bases and at J to 3 bases, leaving 11 bases not matched to a gene. CDR3 length: 16 residues. As DNA, the CDR3 is TGCGCCAGCAGCTCGCAGGGGGAGGATTTTGACACTGAAGCTTTCTTT. This encodes CASSSQGEDFDTEAFF. The full variable domain, its missing parts supplied by reference TRBV5-1 and TRBJ1-1, is KAGVTQTPRYLIKTRGQQVTLSCSPISGHRSVSWYQQTPGQGLQFLFEYFSETQRNKGNFPGRFSGRQFSNSRSEMNVSTLELGDSALYLCASSSQGEDFDTEAFFGQGTRLTVV.

The sample holds a few counts of this clonotype. J is TRBJ2-1 and V is TRBV27; TRBD1 matches 7 bases. The J call may be incorrect, as the DNA end agrees better with TRBJ2-7. The CDR3 runs 13 residues. The germline V gene has CDR1 MNHEY and CDR2 SMNVEV (reference sequence). CDR3 amino acids: CASSLGTEYEQYF. The CDR3 nucleotides are TGTGCCAGCAGTTTAGGGACAGAATACGAGCAGTACTTC.

This clonotype was found a few times. The chain carries TRBV12-3 or TRBV12-4 and TRBJ2-7, with D tentatively TRBD1 or TRBD2 (5 bases each). The CDR3 has 15 residues. With 5 bases removed from V and 4 bases from J, the gap between germline ends came to 18 bases. The CDR3 region is CASSTGRSKGYEQYF. DNA of the CDR3: TGTGCCAGCAGTACGGGACGGAGTAAAGGTTACGAGCAGTACTTC.

The rearrangement uses TRBV7-2 and TRBJ2-1, with unresolved D. Trimming cost V 0 bases and J 4 bases, with 13 bases left between them. Germline CDR1 is SGHTA and CDR2 is FQGNSA. This CDR3 region has 16 residues. As DNA, the CDR3 is TGTGCCAGCAGCTTAGCGCCCACGGCCCCATACAATGAGCAGTTCTTC. It specifies CASSLAPTAPYNEQFF.

Ten or more counts support this clonotype. The chain links TRBV11-1 to TRBJ2-5, with TRBD1 as a possible D gene (8 bases). Germline V gives CDR1 SGHAT, CDR2 FQDESV (reference sequence). There are 15 residues in the CDR3. V lost 5 bases and J lost 2, with 15 bases in between. CDR3 nucleotide sequence: TGTGCCAGCAGCCGGACAGGGAGGGAACAAGAGACCCAGTACTTC. Translating gives CASSRTGREQETQYF.